This is a list of T cell receptor beta chains from one sample in a study of blood T cell repertoires in COVID-19. The assay was immunoSEQ multiplex PCR, and TCRdb's table has in-frame clones only and misses some. The data contain 120,000 or so clones, around 76% of them seen just once; the ten biggest clones take up around 5.2%. Sequencing input: peripheral blood. Source of these receptors: a man in his sixties with acute or convalescent COVID-19. Both conserved end residues are part of each CDR3. A D gene is named only where the DNA matches it firmly. Size values are once, few and many counts, or a class for expanded clones, and some rows have none.

V gene,J gene,D gene,clone size,CDR3 protein,CDR3 DNA
TRBV5-8,TRBJ2-7,TRBD1,-,CASSWDGQGAYEQYF,TGTGCCAGCAGCTGGGATGGACAGGGTGCCTACGAGCAGTACTTC
TRBV13,TRBJ2-5,TRBD1,-,CASRRGQAQETQYF,TGTGCCAGCAGGCGGGGACAGGCACAAGAGACCCAGTACTTC
TRBV7-3,TRBJ2-7,-,few,CASSFGPPPNEQYF,TGTGCCAGCAGCTTCGGTCCGCCTCCGAACGAGCAGTACTTC
TRBV10-2,TRBJ2-7,TRBD2,-,CASSERAGGSYEQYF,TGCGCCAGCAGTGAACGAGCGGGAGGTTCCTACGAGCAGTACTTC
TRBV2,TRBJ2-2,TRBD2,-,CASSILATTGELFF,TGTGCCAGCAGCATACTAGCGACCACCGGGGAGCTGTTTTTT
TRBV5-4,TRBJ1-2,TRBD1,-,CASSPGQVNYGYTF,TGTGCCAGCAGCCCTGGACAGGTTAACTATGGCTACACCTTC
TRBV7-9,TRBJ2-5,-,-,CASSFGRGAQETQYF,TGTGCCAGCAGCTTCGGGCGGGGCGCTCAAGAGACCCAGTACTTC
TRBV27,TRBJ2-2,-,-,CASRRGNTGELFF,TGTGCCAGCAGAAGGGGGAACACCGGGGAGCTGTTTTTT
TRBV19,TRBJ1-1,-,-,CASSSLGRGGMNTEAFF,TGTGCCAGTAGTTCCCTCGGGAGGGGGGGAATGAACACTGAAGCTTTCTTT
TRBV27,TRBJ2-3,TRBD2,many,CASSFRGLAGVAAADTQYF,TGTGCCAGCAGTTTTAGAGGACTAGCGGGGGTCGCCGCGGCAGATACGCAGTATTTT
TRBV5-5,TRBJ2-2,-,-,CASSLSTAGNTGELFF,TGTGCCAGCAGCTTGTCTACGGCGGGGAACACCGGGGAGCTGTTTTTT
TRBV7-8,TRBJ2-2,TRBD2,-,CASSLREGSNTGELFF,TGTGCCAGCAGTCTTAGGGAGGGGTCCAACACCGGGGAGCTGTTTTTT
TRBV18,TRBJ2-7,-,-,CASSPQGSDEQYF,TGTGCCAGCTCACCACAGGGGTCCGACGAGCAGTACTTC
TRBV2,TRBJ2-7,TRBD1,few,CASSGDRGRSYEQYF,TGTGCCAGCAGTGGGGACAGGGGGAGATCCTACGAGCAGTACTTC
TRBV5-1,TRBJ1-1,-,-,CASSWRAFTEAFF,TGCGCCAGCAGCTGGCGGGCCTTTACTGAAGCTTTCTTT
TRBV7-9,TRBJ2-2,TRBD2,-,CASSLDYGTSGIGELFF,TGTGCCAGCAGCTTGGATTATGGGACTAGCGGGATCGGGGAGCTGTTTTTT
TRBV14,TRBJ2-5,TRBD1,few,CASSQGQGGRILWGQGARETQYF,TGTGCCAGCAGCCAAGGCCAGGGAGGCCGAATTTTGTGGGGACAGGGGGCGCGGGAGACCCAGTACTTC
TRBV7-8,TRBJ1-2,-,-,CASSPRSPGGVDYGYTF,TGTGCCAGCAGCCCCCGGTCCCCTGGAGGGGTTGACTATGGCTACACCTTC
TRBV3-1/TRBV3-2,TRBJ2-3,TRBD2,-,CASSQKRGASDTQYF,TGTGCCAGCAGCCAAAAGCGGGGGGCGTCGGATACGCAGTATTTT
TRBV27,TRBJ1-1,-,-,CASSLGGLNTEAFF,TGTGCCAGCAGTCTTGGGGGGTTGAACACTGAAGCTTTCTTT
TRBV10-1,TRBJ2-2,TRBD1,few,CASRRDRTGELFF,TGCGCCAGCAGAAGGGACAGAACCGGGGAGCTGTTTTTT
TRBV5-5,TRBJ1-2,-,-,CASSLEGQPYGYTF,TGTGCCAGCAGCTTGGAGGGGCAACCCTATGGCTACACCTTC
TRBV6-5,TRBJ2-7,-,-,CASSREGGSFYEQYF,TGTGCCAGCAGTAGGGAGGGGGGGAGCTTCTACGAGCAGTACTTC
TRBV3-1/TRBV3-2,TRBJ2-2,TRBD2,once,CASSRPGLETGELFF,TGTGCCAGCAGCAGACCGGGACTAGAAACCGGGGAGCTGTTTTTT
TRBV7-9,TRBJ1-5,TRBD1,-,CASRSGQGAPPLKPQHF,TGTGCCAGCAGATCCGGACAGGGCGCCCCCCCCTTGAAGCCCCAGCATTTT
TRBV6-5,TRBJ2-1,-,-,CASTGDQNNEQFF,TGTGCCAGCACAGGGGATCAGAACAATGAGCAGTTCTTC
TRBV24-1,TRBJ2-1,TRBD2,-,CATSDPTSGGADEQFF,TGTGCCACCAGTGACCCGACTAGCGGGGGGGCCGATGAGCAGTTCTTC
TRBV19,TRBJ1-1,-,many,CASSMTENTEAFF,TGTGCCAGTAGTATGACAGAGAACACTGAAGCTTTCTTT
TRBV24-1,TRBJ1-2,TRBD1,-,CATSDRGQSRGYTF,TGTGCCACCAGTGACCGGGGACAGTCTCGAGGCTACACCTTC
TRBV5-1,TRBJ2-7,-,-,CASSLDRDEQYF,TGCGCCAGCAGCTTGGACAGGGACGAGCAGTACTTC
TRBV30,TRBJ2-3,TRBD2,-,CAWSVLGGTDTQYF,TGTGCCTGGAGTGTACTGGGGGGGACAGATACGCAGTATTTT
TRBV20-1,TRBJ2-1,TRBD2,-,CSASSGLAGLYNEQFF,TGCAGTGCTAGTTCGGGGCTAGCGGGGCTCTACAATGAGCAGTTCTTC
TRBV10-1,TRBJ1-1,-,-,CASSGQLDTEAFF,TGCGCCAGCAGTGGACAGTTGGACACTGAAGCTTTCTTT
TRBV7-8,TRBJ1-2,TRBD1,few,CASSLGQGNTF,TGTGCCAGCAGCTTAGGACAGGGAAACACCTTC
TRBV30,TRBJ2-3,TRBD2,-,CAFGLAADTQYF,TGTGCCTTTGGACTAGCAGCAGATACGCAGTATTTT
TRBV7-8,TRBJ1-1,TRBD1,-,CASSSLNIQGAGEAFF,TGTGCCAGCAGCTCATTGAATATACAGGGGGCGGGTGAAGCTTTCTTT